This T cell receptor (beta chain) originates from a study of beta chain features in type 1 diabetes. Turning to the study itself: Across the samples, some 98,000,000 sorted cells were examined in total. Study findings and constraints: Short templates might get an advantage during PCR, and this would be equal in patients and controls. Cells that show high TCR expression could be over-represented by cDNA sequencing. Among patients with Type 1 diabetes, TCRB CDR3s were moderately but significantly shorter in every one of the four CD4+ subsets.

Trimming cost V 2 bases and J 1 base, with 13 bases left between them. Germline loops: CDR1 SGHTA, CDR2 FQGNSA. The CDR3 is 16 amino acids. Reverse transcription of all isolated RNA meant that expressed TCRB transcripts were sequenced. Libraries were prepared by immunoSEQ multiplex PCR; TCRdb keeps only in-frame clonotypes and omits some of them. The sample yields more than 95,000 clones, approximately 30% seen once. Concerning this clone itself: Its antigen remains unidentified.

The TCR sequence derives from a woman aged 18-35 years with type 1 diabetes. V and J are TRBV7-2 and TRBJ2-3; TRBD2 is a possible D gene (6 bases). Sequenced material: central memory CD4+ T cells from blood. The CDR3 DNA follows: TGTGCCAGCAGCTTAACGGGGGACCTCGGCACAGATACGCAGTATTTT. Translating gives CASSLTGDLGTDTQYF.